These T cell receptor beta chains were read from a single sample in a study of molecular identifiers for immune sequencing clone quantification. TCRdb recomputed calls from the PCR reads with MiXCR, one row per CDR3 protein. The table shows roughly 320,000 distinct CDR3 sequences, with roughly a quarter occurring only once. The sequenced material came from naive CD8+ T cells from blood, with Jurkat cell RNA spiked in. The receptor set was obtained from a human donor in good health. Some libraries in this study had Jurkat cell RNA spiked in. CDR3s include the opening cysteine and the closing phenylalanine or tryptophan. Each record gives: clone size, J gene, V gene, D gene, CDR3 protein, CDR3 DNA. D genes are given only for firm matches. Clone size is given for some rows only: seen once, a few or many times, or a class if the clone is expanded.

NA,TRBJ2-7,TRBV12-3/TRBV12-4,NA,CASSFGQPLSYEQYF,TGTGCCAGCAGTTTCGGTCAACCCCTGTCCTACGAGCAGTACTTC
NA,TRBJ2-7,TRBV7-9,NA,CASGPPASYEQYF,TGTGCCAGCGGCCCCCCAGCATCCTACGAGCAGTACTTC
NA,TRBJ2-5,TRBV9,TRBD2,CASSVEAGLQETQYF,TGTGCCAGCAGCGTGGAGGCGGGACTACAAGAGACCCAGTACTTC
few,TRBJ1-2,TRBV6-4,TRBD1,CASSTGQGAYGYTF,TGTGCCAGCAGCACCGGACAGGGGGCTTATGGCTACACCTTC
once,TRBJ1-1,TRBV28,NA,CASNFRQEIINTEAFF,TGTGCCAGCAATTTTAGACAGGAAATCATAAACACTGAAGCTTTCTTT
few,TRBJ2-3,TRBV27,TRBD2,CASSLTFPGLAGRTDTQYF,TGTGCCAGCAGTCTCACTTTTCCGGGACTAGCGGGGCGCACAGATACGCAGTATTTT
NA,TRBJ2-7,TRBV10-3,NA,CAISETDRNYEQYF,TGTGCCATCAGTGAGACGGACAGAAACTACGAGCAGTACTTC
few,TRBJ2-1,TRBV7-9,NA,CASSPRDFSSSYNEQFF,TGTGCCAGCAGCCCCCGGGACTTTTCGAGCTCCTACAATGAGCAGTTCTTC
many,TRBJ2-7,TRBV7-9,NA,CASSASVGGEQYF,TGTGCCAGCTCGGCTAGCGTCGGTGGGGAGCAGTACTTC
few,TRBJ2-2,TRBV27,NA,CASSNSPTNTGELFF,TGTGCCAGCAGTAACTCCCCCACTAACACCGGGGAGCTGTTTTTT
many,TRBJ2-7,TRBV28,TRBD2,CASSSAGDTYEQYF,TGTGCCAGCAGTTCAGCGGGAGACACCTACGAGCAGTACTTC
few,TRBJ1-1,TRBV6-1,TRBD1,CASSGPGQGARNTEAFF,TGTGCCAGCAGTGGACCGGGACAGGGGGCCCGGAACACTGAAGCTTTCTTT
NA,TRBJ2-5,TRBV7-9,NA,CASRYLGPRETQYF,TGTGCCAGTCGATACCTGGGCCCACGAGAGACCCAGTACTTC
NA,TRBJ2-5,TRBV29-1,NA,CSVDNWELKGETQYF,TGCAGCGTTGATAATTGGGAGTTAAAGGGAGAGACCCAGTACTTC
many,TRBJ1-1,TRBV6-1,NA,CASTAAEAFF,TGTGCCAGTACAGCTGCTGAAGCTTTCTTT
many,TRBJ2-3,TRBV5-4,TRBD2,CASSSSGSITDTQYF,TGTGCCAGCAGCTCAAGCGGGAGTATAACGGATACGCAGTATTTT
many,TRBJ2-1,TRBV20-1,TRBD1,CSADRGRRYNEQFF,TGCAGTGCGGACAGGGGGCGAAGGTACAATGAGCAGTTCTTC
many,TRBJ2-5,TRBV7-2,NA,CASSLVSGVVETQYF,TGTGCCAGCAGCTTAGTCTCGGGGGTGGTTGAGACCCAGTACTTC
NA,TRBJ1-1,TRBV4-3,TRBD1,CASSLDRQGHTEALF,TGCGCCAGCAGCCTAGATAGACAGGGCCACACTGAAGCTCTCTTT
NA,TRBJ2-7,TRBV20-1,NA,CSARDPRGAGDRYKQYF,TGCAGTGCTAGAGATCCTAGGGGGGCGGGAGATAGGTACAAGCAGTACTTC
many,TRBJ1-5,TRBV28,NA,CASSWVLGNQPQHF,TGTGCCAGCAGTTGGGTACTCGGCAATCAGCCCCAGCATTTT
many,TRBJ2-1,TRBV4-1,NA,CASSQGYNEQFF,TGCGCCAGCAGCCAAGGATACAATGAGCAGTTCTTC
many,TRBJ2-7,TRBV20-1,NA,CSARRPSSYEQYF,TGCAGTGCGAGAAGGCCAAGCTCCTACGAGCAGTACTTC
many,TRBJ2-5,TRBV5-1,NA,CASSLSGELVEVIETQYF,TGCGCCAGCAGCTTAAGTGGGGAGCTTGTCGAAGTGATTGAGACCCAGTACTTC
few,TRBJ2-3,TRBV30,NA,CAWDSTNKITDTQYF,TGTGCCTGGGATTCCACGAATAAAATCACAGATACGCAGTATTTT
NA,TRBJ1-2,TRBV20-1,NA,CSAPASFYGYTF,TGCAGTGCTCCCGCGAGTTTCTATGGCTACACCTTC
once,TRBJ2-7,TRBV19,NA,CANSAGWSSYEQYF,TGTGCCAATAGTGCAGGGTGGAGCTCCTACGAGCAGTACTTC
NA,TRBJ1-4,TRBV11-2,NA,CASSLEAAAGEKLFF,TGTGCCAGCAGCTTAGAGGCCGCCGCCGGGGAAAAACTGTTTTTT
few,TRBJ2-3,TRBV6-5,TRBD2,CASTGGGADTQYF,TGTGCCAGCACGGGGGGGGGGGCAGATACGCAGTATTTT
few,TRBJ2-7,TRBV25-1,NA,CASSELDPGEGDEQYF,TGTGCCAGCAGTGAATTGGACCCGGGAGAAGGCGACGAGCAGTACTTC
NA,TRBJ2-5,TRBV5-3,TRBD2,CASSFTAGAWETQYF,TGTGCCAGCAGCTTTACCGCGGGAGCGTGGGAGACCCAGTACTTC
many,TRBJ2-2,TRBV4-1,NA,CASSHRDVSNTGELFF,TGCGCCAGCAGTCACCGGGACGTATCGAACACCGGGGAGCTGTTTTTT
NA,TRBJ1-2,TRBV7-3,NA,CASEVVPGNYGYTF,TGTGCCAGTGAAGTCGTCCCGGGCAACTATGGCTACACCTTC
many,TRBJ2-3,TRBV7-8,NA,CASSSVRASTDTQYF,TGTGCCAGCAGCTCAGTAAGAGCTAGCACAGATACGCAGTATTTT
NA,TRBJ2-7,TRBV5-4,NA,CASSLAGSYNEQYF,TGTGCCAGCAGCTTAGCCGGGTCCTATAACGAGCAGTACTTC
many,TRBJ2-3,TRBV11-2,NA,CASSLRRDLADTQYF,TGTGCCAGCAGCTTAAGGCGGGACCTTGCAGATACGCAGTATTTT
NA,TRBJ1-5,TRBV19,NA,CASTTIPGNQPQHF,TGTGCCAGTACCACGATCCCAGGGAATCAGCCCCAGCATTTT
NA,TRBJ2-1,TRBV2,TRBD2,CASSELAGVYNEQFF,TGTGCCAGCAGTGAACTAGCGGGAGTGTACAATGAGCAGTTCTTC
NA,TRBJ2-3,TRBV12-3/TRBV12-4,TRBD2,CASRPGTKGDSSTDTQYF,TGTGCCAGTCGACCCGGGACTAAAGGGGATTCTAGCACAGATACGCAGTATTTT
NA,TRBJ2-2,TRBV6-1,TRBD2,CASILGLEDTGELFF,TGTGCCAGCATCTTGGGACTAGAGGACACCGGGGAGCTGTTTTTT
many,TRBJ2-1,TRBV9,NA,CASSVGPGGWAGEQFF,TGTGCCAGCAGCGTCGGGCCCGGGGGATGGGCGGGTGAGCAGTTCTTC
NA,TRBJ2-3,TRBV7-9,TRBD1,CASSPPTGESTDTQYF,TGTGCCAGCAGCCCACCGACAGGGGAGAGCACAGATACGCAGTATTTT
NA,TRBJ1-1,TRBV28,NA,CVVGGFALGAFF,TGTGTCGTAGGCGGGTTTGCTCTTGGAGCTTTCTTT
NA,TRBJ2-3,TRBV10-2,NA,CASMVTSTDTQYF,TGCGCCAGCATGGTTACTAGCACAGATACGCAGTATTTT
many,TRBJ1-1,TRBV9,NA,CASSTRLNTEAFF,TGTGCCAGCAGCACCCGCCTGAACACTGAAGCTTTCTTT
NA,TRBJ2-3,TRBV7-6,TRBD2,CASSLEVLAGETSTDTQYF,TGTGCCAGCAGCTTAGAGGTCCTAGCGGGGGAAACTAGCACAGATACGCAGTATTTT
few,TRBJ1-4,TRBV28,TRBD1,CASSHGTGDTVATNEKLFF,TGTGCCAGCAGTCACGGGACAGGGGACACGGTTGCAACTAATGAAAAACTGTTTTTT
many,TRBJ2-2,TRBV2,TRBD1,CASSEEDRGITGELFF,TGTGCCAGCAGTGAAGAGGACAGGGGCATCACCGGGGAGCTGTTTTTT
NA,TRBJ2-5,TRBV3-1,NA,CASSQDGRIQETQYF,TGTGCCAGCAGCCAAGACGGGAGAATTCAAGAGACCCAGTACTTC
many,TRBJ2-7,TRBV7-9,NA,CASSLGVMEQYF,TGTGCCAGCAGCTTAGGGGTGATGGAGCAGTACTTC
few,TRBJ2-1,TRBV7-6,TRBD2,CASSLDIISGRAPNEQFF,TGTGCCAGCAGCTTAGACATCATTAGCGGGAGGGCCCCCAATGAGCAGTTCTTC
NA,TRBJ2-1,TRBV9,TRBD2,CASSVGTSGGNEQFF,TGTGCCAGCAGCGTTGGGACTAGCGGGGGCAATGAGCAGTTCTTC
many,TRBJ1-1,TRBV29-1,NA,CSVETRMTEAFF,TGCAGCGTTGAGACCAGAATGACTGAAGCTTTCTTT
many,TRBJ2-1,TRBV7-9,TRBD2,CASSLARREFTEQFF,TGTGCCAGCAGCTTAGCGAGGCGGGAGTTCACTGAGCAGTTCTTC
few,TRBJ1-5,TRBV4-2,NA,CASSQEDGDQPQHF,TGTGCCAGCAGCCAAGAAGACGGAGATCAGCCCCAGCATTTT
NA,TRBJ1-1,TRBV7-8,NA,CAGSLGTNTEAFF,TGTGCCGGCAGCTTAGGAACGAACACTGAAGCTTTCTTT
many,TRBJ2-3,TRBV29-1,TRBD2,CSVEGLLAGGGSADTQYF,TGCAGCGTTGAAGGTTTGCTAGCGGGGGGTGGTTCCGCAGATACGCAGTATTTT
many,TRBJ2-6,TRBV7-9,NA,CASSMAGSGANVLTF,TGTGCCAGCAGCATGGCAGGGTCTGGGGCCAACGTCCTGACTTTC
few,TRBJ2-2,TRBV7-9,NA,CASTEQPKPNTGELFF,TGTGCCAGCACCGAACAGCCAAAGCCGAACACCGGGGAGCTGTTTTTT
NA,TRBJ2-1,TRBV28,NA,CASSPLASNEQFF,TGTGCCAGCAGTCCACTAGCCTCCAATGAGCAGTTCTTC